Below, 15 T cell receptor beta chains from the same sample are listed, as sequenced in a study of regulatory and conventional T cells in RAG deficiency. Clones were sequenced by immunoSEQ multiplex PCR, and TCRdb holds only the in-frame ones, with some missing. The data contain thousands of clones, more than 75% of them singletons. Another study also made use of these data, one on regulatory T cells. That source reports: The PCR used 52 TRBV and 13 TRBJ primers.

The sequenced sample was CD8+ T cells sorted from blood. Every receptor here comes from a human donor in good health.

This sequence joins TRBV4-2 and TRBJ1-3; a possible D gene is TRBD1 (5 bases). Per the germline V gene, CDR1 is LGHNA and CDR2 is YNFKEQ. V was clipped by 4 bases and J by 3 bases, with 16 bases between them. The CDR3 totals 16 residues. The chain's CDR3 is CASSPGAEMIGNTIYF. Here the CDR3 DNA reads TGTGCCAGCAGCCCTGGGGCCGAGATGATTGGAAACACCATATATTTT.

The V and J genes are TRBV7-6 and TRBJ2-7; D gene unclear. Trimming stripped 5 bases from V and 0 bases from J, with 14 bases between. This CDR3 is built from 15 residues. Germline lookup yields CDR1 SGHVS and CDR2 FNYEAQ. CDR3 sequence: CASSPSGPSSYEQYF. The CDR3 bases are TGTGCCAGCAGCCCCTCCGGGCCGAGCTCCTACGAGCAGTACTTC.

The V and J genes are TRBV9 and TRBJ1-3, with D perhaps TRBD1 (6 bases). Trimming took 4 bases from V and 4 from J, leaving 18 bases between them. Germline V lookup: CDR1 SGDLS, CDR2 YYNGEE. The CDR3 has 16 amino acids. CDR3 protein: CASSPSGSGAGNTIYF. In DNA form, the CDR3 reads TGTGCCAGCAGCCCTAGCGGGTCAGGGGCCGGAAACACCATATATTTT.

This chain joins TRBV14 and TRBJ1-2; TRBD1 matches at 8 bases. The germline gives CDR1 SGHDN, CDR2 FVKESK. Trimming took 4 bases from V and 5 from J; bases not matched to a gene: 9. The CDR3 consists of 15 residues. As DNA, the CDR3 is TGTGCCAGCAGCCTCAACAGGGGGGGAAGTTATGGCTACACCTTC. This sequence encodes CASSLNRGGSYGYTF.

This chain joins TRBV4-2 and TRBJ1-1; no definite D call. CDR1 LGHNA and CDR2 YNFKEQ come from the germline V gene. This CDR3 has 16 amino acids. Deletions cut 5 bases from V and 0 bases from J, with 16 bases between. The CDR3 spells CASSLAVLSLNTEAFF. CDR3 coding DNA: TGTGCCAGCAGCTTGGCCGTCTTGTCTTTGAACACTGAAGCTTTCTTT.

J is TRBJ1-5 and V is TRBV4-1; 7 nucleotides agree with TRBD1. Germline V lookup: CDR1 MGHRA, CDR2 YSYEKL. With 1 base clipped from V and 9 bases from J, the junction kept 6 bases outside the gene matches. The CDR3 extends over 14 amino acids. CDR3 sequence: CASSQGGGPRPQHF. The CDR3 bases are TGCGCCAGCAGCCAAGGAGGGGGCCCCCGGCCCCAGCATTTT.

The chain couples TRBV28 to TRBJ1-1; D perhaps matches TRBD1 (5 bases). Germline CDR1 is MDHEN and CDR2 is SYDVKM. The ends were cut back, 2 bases at V and 9 bases at J, with 16 bases in the middle. The CDR3 is 14 residues long. The CDR3 DNA follows: TGTGCCAGCAGTTTAGGGACCGGGACGGGGAAAGCTTTCTTT. Translation: CASSLGTGTGKAFF.

V gene TRBV5-1 combines with J gene TRBJ1-1; D is possibly TRBD1 (5 bases). The V gene lost 2 bases and the J gene lost 1 base, with 12 bases spanning the gap. CDR1 and CDR2 (germline): SGHRS, YFSETQ. The CDR3 is made up of 15 amino acids. CDR3 bases: TGCGCCAGCAGCTTATGGGGACTCCCGAACACTGAAGCTTTCTTT. Amino acids: CASSLWGLPNTEAFF.

The chain couples TRBV25-1 to TRBJ1-2; a possible D gene is TRBD1 (6 bases). CDR3 length equals 17 residues. Germline V gives CDR1 MGHDK, CDR2 SYGVNS. V lost 0 bases and J 8 bases, leaving 22 bases between the germline ends. The DNA for the CDR3 is TGTGCCAGCAGTGAATACTTCGCAGAGACAGGACGAGGAGGCTACACCTTC. It codes for CASSEYFAETGRGGYTF.

The chain employs TRBV6-6 and TRBJ1-5; 7 nucleotides line up with TRBD1. The CDR3 covers 14 residues. J was trimmed by 5 bases and V by 6 bases; bases with no gene match: 7. Germline CDR1 MNHNY, CDR2 SVGAGI (reference sequence). The CDR3 loop reads CASSIYGTDQPQHF. Here the CDR3 DNA reads TGTGCCAGCAGCATATACGGGACAGATCAGCCCCAGCATTTT.

The chain recombines TRBV7-6 with TRBJ2-2, with TRBD2 matching over 10 bases. Trimming removed 8 bases from V and 0 bases from J; junction bases left unmatched: 0. CDR1 and CDR2 from the germline V gene are SGHVS and FNYEAQ. This CDR3 spans 14 amino acids. CDR3 protein: CASGLAANTGELFF. The CDR3 DNA follows: TGTGCCAGCGGACTAGCGGCGAACACCGGGGAGCTGTTTTTT.

The rearrangement links TRBV6-6 to TRBJ2-7; 8 bases are a match to TRBD2. Losses at the gene ends were 5 bases for V and 5 bases for J; bases not matched to a gene: 8. The CDR3 is 14 residues long. Germline CDR1 is MNHNY and CDR2 is SVGAGI (reference sequence). The DNA for the CDR3 is TGTGCCAGCAGTCCCTCGGGGGGGATCCACGAGCAGTACTTC. Translating it yields CASSPSGGIHEQYF.

V is TRBV5-1 and J is TRBJ2-5, with TRBD1 as a possible D gene (6 bases). From germline, CDR1 is SGHRS and CDR2 YFSETQ. This CDR3 is built from 16 residues. Trimming took 4 bases from V and 1 from J, leaving 17 bases between them. The DNA for the CDR3 is TGCGCCAGCAGCCCAATCCGGGACACCGGCCAAGAGACCCAGTACTTC. It encodes CASSPIRDTGQETQYF.

V is TRBV6-1 and J is TRBJ1-2; 8 bases match TRBD1. Germline values: CDR1 MNHNS, CDR2 SASEGT. V was clipped by 3 bases and J by 13 bases; unmatched bases: 10. The CDR3 covers 13 residues. The CDR3 nucleotides are TGTGCCAGCAGTGATTGGGGACAGGTTCTTCCCACCTTC. It specifies CASSDWGQVLPTF.

The gene calls are TRBV6-6 and TRBJ2-3; D unclear. The CDR3 is made up of 15 amino acids. V was pared by 0 bases and J by 0 bases, with 7 bases between. Looked up from germline, CDR1 is MNHNY and CDR2 is SVGAGI (reference sequence). CDR3 residues: CASSYSAPSTDTQYF. Here the CDR3 DNA reads TGTGCCAGCAGTTACTCGGCACCTAGCACAGATACGCAGTATTTT.